This T cell receptor (beta chain) appears in the sequencing data of a study of T cell responses to AZD1222 COVID-19 vaccine. Profiled with immunoSEQ multiplex PCR; TCRdb holds only in-frame clones, not every one. The sample lists over 100,000 clones, 84% occurring once. Germline V gives CDR1 MNHEY, CDR2 SVGAGI. Deletions cut 0 bases from V and 10 bases from J, with 4 bases between. The CDR3 spans 11 residues. V is TRBV6-5 and J is TRBJ2-1; no firm D call. This TCR came from an adult in good health. Sequenced material: peripheral blood, taken on day 0 of AZD1222 vaccination. CDR3 DNA sequence: TGTGCCAGCAGTTACTCCGGGGAGCAGTTCTTC. Translation gives CASSYSGEQFF.